The source of this TCR beta chain is a study of T cell repertoires in cytomegalovirus infection. Study context: Signatures in public TCR beta sequences pointed to both CMV infection and matching HLA type.

One entry per CDR3 protein results from TCRdb running MiXCR on the reads. The sample lists fewer than 950,000 distinct CDR3 sequences, approximately 32% occurring once. Trimming cost V 6 bases and J 8 bases; bases outside gene matches: 19. The germline V gene encodes CDR1 SGHNT and CDR2 YYREEE (reference sequence). The CDR3 spans 16 residues. Study-level findings and limits: HLA-C-restricted CMV clonotypes gave the most frequent clonotype in two of eight donors.

Notes on this clonotype: The antigen is not known.

This TCR was recovered from a human donor in good health (CMV status not recorded). Some clones in this sample may be carry-over from other donors' samples. The source material was cultured CD8+ T cells from PBMCs, sampled from culture after CMV antigen stimulation. The rearrangement links TRBV5-4 to TRBJ1-2, with 7 bases aligning to TRBD1. CDR3 DNA: TGTGCCAGCACCGACAGGGAGGAACTCTGGGTCGGGGGCTACACCTTC. Translated, it gives CASTDREELWVGGYTF.